This T cell receptor beta chain was documented in a study of T-cell memory formation after mild COVID-19. Overall study: Across donors, TCR clusters were largely donor specific.

This clonotype was seen a handful of times. Its antigen is unidentified. Findings and caveats of the study: The main location of contracting CD4+ clones was CM and EM, and that of contracting CD8+ clones was EMRA. Day 15 to 85 contractors were CD4/CD8 balanced; later expanders leaned CD4+.

TCRdb itself ran the 5' RACE reads through MiXCR, one entry per CDR3 protein. The table includes tens of thousands of distinct CDR3 sequences, roughly 13% detected once. The length of the CDR3 is 17 residues. Germline V gene sequence: CDR1 LGHDT, CDR2 YNNKEL (reference sequence). The V segment lost 0 bases and the J segment 8 bases; nucleotides outside the gene matches: 8. This receptor was identified in an adult woman who had mild COVID-19 (a few samples of this study predate the infection). Cell type and time point are not known. What was sequenced was PBMCs or a T cell subset sorted from them (not recorded which). The gene calls are TRBV3-1 and TRBJ2-1, with 12 nucleotides matching TRBD2. Here the CDR3 reads CASSQEGLAGWWDEQFF. In DNA, the CDR3 is TGTGCCAGCAGCCAAGAGGGACTAGCGGGTTGGTGGGATGAGCAGTTCTTC.